The text below deals with one TCR beta chain. The antigen is unknown. Germline V lookup: CDR1 KGHSH, CDR2 LQKENI. The CDR3 extends over 15 amino acids. With V trimmed by 1 base and J by 3 bases, 1 base remained unmatched. These data are taken from a study of somatic mutations in cytotoxic T cells in rheumatoid arthritis. Looking at the study overall: Blood (roughly 33 ml EDTA) from each patient was taken right after diagnosis, before any treatment.

Broader study findings: Reported slight underrepresentation of TRBV07 in rheumatoid arthritis patients was not subjected to multiple-comparison adjustment.

Data came from immunoSEQ multiplex PCR; TCRdb stores just in-frame clones and leaves some out. The sample records just under 7,500 clones, about 85% being singletons. The rearrangement joins TRBV18 to TRBJ2-1; 9 bases agree with TRBD2. The TCR comes from a man in his forties with rheumatoid arthritis. The sequenced sample was CD8+ T cells sorted from blood. The CDR3 nucleotides are TGTGCCAGCTCACCACAGCGGGGGGACTACAATGAGCAGTTCTTC. This encodes CASSPQRGDYNEQFF.